This T cell receptor delta chain is from a study of γδ T cells in repeated Plasmodium falciparum infection. Flow sorting of PBMC yielded separate Vgamma9/Vdelta2+ and Vdelta2-negative gammadelta T cell populations for bulk repertoire analysis. This clone has ten or more counts. TCRdb attributes to this sequence the protein of a much larger clone, which differs from the DNA translation at residue 4; a read error is likely, and the protein displayed is translated from the DNA. TCRdb reran clone calling via CATT on the multiplex PCR reads. The sample has under 60,000 delta-chain clones; around 1.6% are singletons. CDR3 length equals 16 residues. Germline V gene sequence: CDR1 TSWWSYY, CDR2 QGS.

This TCR derives from a pool of human donors (malaria-infected and uninfected, not separated). Sequencing was carried out using gamma-delta T cells from blood. The rearrangement uses TRDV1 and TRDJ1, with 8 bases that match TRDD3. This chain's CDR3 is CALEELAGLLGAKLIF. The CDR3 DNA follows: TGTGCTCTTGAGGAACTGGCCGGTCTACTGGGGGCTAAACTCATCTTT.